This TCR beta chain comes out of a study of T cells in Graves' hyperthyroidism and ophthalmopathy. RNA transcripts provided the source from which TCR beta CDR3 regions were amplified. An initial round of RT-PCR targeting the TCR CDR3 relied on the HTBI primer set. MiXCR was run by TCRdb on the multiplex PCR reads, yielding one entry per CDR3 protein. The sample carries around 350,000 distinct CDR3 sequences, approximately 16% recorded once. The CDR3 length is 17 residues. The V gene end was trimmed by 0 bases and the J gene end by 2 bases; junction bases not matched to a gene: 7. In germline, CDR1 is LGHDT, CDR2 YNNKEL (reference sequence). The table lists this clonotype with many counts.

The sequencing input was blood. The sequence came from a woman in her sixties or seventies with Graves' ophthalmopathy. This chain joins TRBV3-1 and TRBJ2-4; TRBD1 agrees at 7 bases. The CDR3 here is CASSQDLGRGTKNIQYF. The CDR3, as DNA: TGTGCCAGCAGCCAAGATCTCGGCAGGGGGACCAAAAACATTCAGTACTTC.